This T cell receptor beta chain was profiled in a study of OX40 agonist ivuxolimab in advanced cancers. Study summary: Therapy given before enrollment (anti-PD-1, anti-PD-L1 or anti-CTLA-4) was allowed, and roughly 42% had some.

Profiling relied on immunoSEQ multiplex PCR, and the TCRdb table lists in-frame clones only, not all of them. The profile shows tens of thousands of clones, approximately 85% of them singletons. Concerning this clone itself: Its antigen is not identified. Compared with germline, one end of the junction differs, possibly owing to a read error.

General observations from the study: Both CD4+ and CD8+ T cell populations in blood had undergone clonal expansion by week 6 at 0.1 to 3.0 mg/kg.

The CDR3 is 17 residues long. CDR1 is SSHAT, CDR2 FNYEAQ, per germline (reference sequence). V gene TRBV7-7 combines with J gene TRBJ2-7, with D possibly TRBD2 on 6 matching bases. The receptor's source is an adult with an advanced solid tumor such as melanoma, head and neck, liver or kidney cancer. The source was CD4+ or CD8+ T cells sorted from blood, collected in a trial of the OX40 agonist ivuxolimab. CDR3 bases: TGTGCTAGCAGCCCCGCCCCGGGACTGTCGAGCTCCTACGAGCAGTACTTC. It yields the protein CASSPAPGLSSSYEQYF.